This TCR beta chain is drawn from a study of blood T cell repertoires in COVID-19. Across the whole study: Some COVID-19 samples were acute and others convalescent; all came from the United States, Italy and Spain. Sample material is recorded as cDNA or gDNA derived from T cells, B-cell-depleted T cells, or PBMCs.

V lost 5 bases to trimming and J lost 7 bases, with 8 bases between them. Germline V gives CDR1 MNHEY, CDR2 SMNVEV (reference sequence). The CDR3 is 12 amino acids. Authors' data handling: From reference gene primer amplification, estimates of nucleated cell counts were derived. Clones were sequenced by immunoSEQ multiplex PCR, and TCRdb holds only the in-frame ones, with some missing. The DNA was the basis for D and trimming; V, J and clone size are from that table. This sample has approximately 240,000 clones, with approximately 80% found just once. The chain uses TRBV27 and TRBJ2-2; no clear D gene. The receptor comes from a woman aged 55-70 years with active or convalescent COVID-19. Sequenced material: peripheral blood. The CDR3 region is CASSPKFGELFF. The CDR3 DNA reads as TGTGCCAGCAGTCCAAAATTCGGGGAGCTGTTTTTT.